These T cell receptor beta chains were read from a single sample in a study of cytomegalovirus exposure and HLA in healthy donors. Sequenced by immunoSEQ multiplex PCR; TCRdb stores in-frame clones only, minus some. The sample lists 150,000 to 200,000 clones; around three quarters were seen once. The sample was PBMCs. These receptor sequences come from a woman between 25 and 40 years old in good health and CMV-seropositive. The CDR3 runs from the conserved cysteine through the conserved F or W. The order of the fields is clone size, V gene, CDR3 length, D gene, J gene, CDR3 protein, CDR3 DNA. D genes are given only for firm matches. Expanded clones are given a class, and other clones once, few, many or no size at all.

clone_size: once; v_call: TRBV18; cdr3_length: 13; d_call: NA; j_call: TRBJ1-2; cdr3_aa: CASSPKTGDGYTF; cdr3_nt: TGTGCCAGCTCACCCAAGACAGGAGATGGCTACACCTTC
clone_size: NA; v_call: TRBV21-1; cdr3_length: 18; d_call: NA; j_call: TRBJ2-1; cdr3_aa: CASSKVYFNGGTDNEQFF; cdr3_nt: TGTGCCAGCAGCAAAGTCTATTTCAACGGAGGCACGGACAATGAGCAGTTCTTC
clone_size: few; v_call: TRBV6-6; cdr3_length: 14; d_call: TRBD1; j_call: TRBJ1-1; cdr3_aa: CASRPGQGFSEAFF; cdr3_nt: TGTGCCAGCAGGCCGGGACAGGGTTTTTCTGAAGCTTTCTTT
clone_size: once; v_call: TRBV7-2; cdr3_length: 15; d_call: NA; j_call: TRBJ2-5; cdr3_aa: CASSSRTKQQETQYF; cdr3_nt: TGTGCCAGCAGCTCTAGGACTAAACAACAAGAGACCCAGTACTTC
clone_size: NA; v_call: TRBV27; cdr3_length: 15; d_call: TRBD2; j_call: TRBJ2-3; cdr3_aa: CASSLRSGRADTQYF; cdr3_nt: TGTGCCAGCAGTTTACGGTCGGGGAGGGCAGATACGCAGTATTTT
clone_size: NA; v_call: TRBV4-1; cdr3_length: 15; d_call: NA; j_call: TRBJ1-2; cdr3_aa: CASSQDLGGNYGYTF; cdr3_nt: TGCGCCAGCAGCCAAGATCTTGGAGGGAACTATGGCTACACCTTC
clone_size: NA; v_call: TRBV13; cdr3_length: 15; d_call: TRBD1; j_call: TRBJ1-2; cdr3_aa: CASSLGQGMDHGYTF; cdr3_nt: TGTGCCAGCAGCTTGGGACAGGGTATGGACCATGGCTACACCTTC
clone_size: NA; v_call: TRBV9; cdr3_length: 16; d_call: TRBD2; j_call: TRBJ2-1; cdr3_aa: CASSVVAGGPYNEQFF; cdr3_nt: TGTGCCAGCAGCGTGGTAGCGGGGGGTCCCTACAATGAGCAGTTCTTC
clone_size: NA; v_call: TRBV13; cdr3_length: 14; d_call: NA; j_call: TRBJ2-2; cdr3_aa: CASSRAGATGELFF; cdr3_nt: TGTGCCAGCAGTCGCGCAGGGGCCACCGGGGAGCTGTTTTTT
clone_size: few; v_call: TRBV18; cdr3_length: 15; d_call: NA; j_call: TRBJ1-1; cdr3_aa: CASSPPSAGNTEAFF; cdr3_nt: TGTGCCAGCTCACCACCGAGCGCGGGGAACACTGAAGCTTTCTTT
clone_size: once; v_call: TRBV5-6; cdr3_length: 15; d_call: NA; j_call: TRBJ1-2; cdr3_aa: CASSLRVLRNYGYTF; cdr3_nt: TGTGCCAGCAGCTTGCGGGTTCTCCGTAACTATGGCTACACCTTC
clone_size: NA; v_call: TRBV5-1; cdr3_length: 15; d_call: NA; j_call: TRBJ2-1; cdr3_aa: CASSFDSHPYNEQFF; cdr3_nt: TGCGCCAGCAGCTTTGACAGCCACCCCTACAATGAGCAGTTCTTC
clone_size: NA; v_call: TRBV11-3; cdr3_length: 13; d_call: NA; j_call: TRBJ1-5; cdr3_aa: CASSFQGHQPQHF; cdr3_nt: TGTGCCAGCAGCTTTCAGGGTCATCAGCCCCAGCATTTT
clone_size: NA; v_call: TRBV7-9; cdr3_length: 14; d_call: TRBD1; j_call: TRBJ1-2; cdr3_aa: CSSGVRQGAFVYTF; cdr3_nt: TGTTCCAGCGGCGTTCGACAGGGCGCTTTTGTCTACACCTTC
clone_size: NA; v_call: TRBV5-4; cdr3_length: 16; d_call: TRBD2; j_call: TRBJ2-3; cdr3_aa: CASSRGTSGKTDTQYF; cdr3_nt: TGTGCCAGCAGCCGAGGGACTAGCGGGAAGACAGATACGCAGTATTTT
clone_size: NA; v_call: TRBV19; cdr3_length: 13; d_call: NA; j_call: TRBJ2-2; cdr3_aa: CASSTQITGELFF; cdr3_nt: TGTGCCAGTAGTACGCAGATCACCGGGGAGCTGTTTTTT
clone_size: NA; v_call: TRBV13; cdr3_length: 16; d_call: NA; j_call: TRBJ2-2; cdr3_aa: CASSNTGIRNYGELFF; cdr3_nt: TGTGCCAGCAGCAATACCGGGATCCGGAATTACGGGGAGCTGTTTTTT
clone_size: NA; v_call: TRBV7-8; cdr3_length: 16; d_call: TRBD2; j_call: TRBJ2-7; cdr3_aa: CASSLALAGGGYEQYF; cdr3_nt: TGTGCCAGCAGCTTAGCACTAGCGGGAGGAGGGTACGAGCAGTACTTC
clone_size: NA; v_call: TRBV5-8; cdr3_length: 12; d_call: NA; j_call: TRBJ1-1; cdr3_aa: CASSLRVAEAFF; cdr3_nt: TGTGCCAGCAGCTTGCGGGTCGCTGAAGCTTTCTTT
clone_size: once; v_call: TRBV5-1; cdr3_length: 14; d_call: TRBD1; j_call: TRBJ1-1; cdr3_aa: CASSLQGVNTEAFF; cdr3_nt: TGCGCCAGCAGCTTACAGGGGGTGAACACTGAAGCTTTCTTT
clone_size: NA; v_call: TRBV9; cdr3_length: 14; d_call: NA; j_call: TRBJ2-3; cdr3_aa: CASSVGPSTDTQYF; cdr3_nt: TGTGCCAGCAGCGTGGGGCCTAGCACAGATACGCAGTATTTT
clone_size: NA; v_call: TRBV5-6; cdr3_length: 13; d_call: NA; j_call: TRBJ1-2; cdr3_aa: CASSVDRNYGYTF; cdr3_nt: TGTGCCAGCAGCGTGGACAGAAACTATGGCTACACCTTC
clone_size: NA; v_call: TRBV27; cdr3_length: 16; d_call: NA; j_call: TRBJ2-7; cdr3_aa: CASSLSWMAGGHEQYF; cdr3_nt: TGTGCCAGCAGTTTATCTTGGATGGCCGGGGGACACGAGCAGTACTTC
clone_size: NA; v_call: TRBV30; cdr3_length: 12; d_call: NA; j_call: TRBJ2-2; cdr3_aa: CASRVGAGELFF; cdr3_nt: TGTGCCAGTCGGGTAGGGGCCGGGGAGCTGTTTTTT
clone_size: NA; v_call: TRBV9; cdr3_length: 16; d_call: NA; j_call: TRBJ2-3; cdr3_aa: CASSVAGEISTDTQYF; cdr3_nt: TGTGCCAGCAGCGTAGCGGGAGAGATCAGCACAGATACGCAGTATTTT
clone_size: NA; v_call: TRBV5-1; cdr3_length: 13; d_call: NA; j_call: TRBJ1-6; cdr3_aa: CASSLDSNSPLHF; cdr3_nt: TGCGCCAGCAGTCTGGACAGTAATTCACCCCTCCACTTT
clone_size: NA; v_call: TRBV11-2; cdr3_length: 14; d_call: NA; j_call: TRBJ1-1; cdr3_aa: CASSLEPGNTEAFF; cdr3_nt: TGTGCCAGCAGCTTAGAACCAGGGAACACTGAAGCTTTCTTT
clone_size: NA; v_call: TRBV5-1; cdr3_length: 16; d_call: TRBD2; j_call: TRBJ2-3; cdr3_aa: CASSLGLALVADTQYF; cdr3_nt: TGCGCCAGCAGCCTGGGACTAGCGCTGGTTGCAGATACGCAGTATTTT
clone_size: once; v_call: TRBV7-2; cdr3_length: 13; d_call: TRBD1; j_call: TRBJ2-7; cdr3_aa: CASSRYRGGEQYF; cdr3_nt: TGTGCCAGCAGCCGATACAGGGGTGGAGAGCAGTACTTC
clone_size: NA; v_call: TRBV30; cdr3_length: 18; d_call: NA; j_call: TRBJ2-6; cdr3_aa: CAWSSHRTTSSGANVLTF; cdr3_nt: TGTGCCTGGAGTTCACACCGGACGACTAGCTCTGGGGCCAACGTCCTGACTTTC
clone_size: NA; v_call: TRBV11-3; cdr3_length: 12; d_call: NA; j_call: TRBJ2-7; cdr3_aa: CASSLGPGEQYF; cdr3_nt: TGTGCCAGCAGCTTAGGGCCGGGCGAGCAGTACTTC
clone_size: NA; v_call: TRBV2; cdr3_length: 13; d_call: NA; j_call: TRBJ2-7; cdr3_aa: CASSGVGASEQYF; cdr3_nt: TGTGCCAGCAGTGGCGTAGGGGCGAGTGAGCAGTACTTC
clone_size: few; v_call: TRBV6-5; cdr3_length: 16; d_call: NA; j_call: TRBJ2-7; cdr3_aa: CASSYRPSQEIYEQYF; cdr3_nt: TGTGCCAGCAGTTACCGACCCTCACAGGAAATCTACGAGCAGTACTTC
clone_size: once; v_call: TRBV9; cdr3_length: 15; d_call: NA; j_call: TRBJ1-1; cdr3_aa: CASSRVDLFNTEAFF; cdr3_nt: TGTGCCAGCTCGAGGGTGGATCTCTTTAACACTGAAGCTTTCTTT
clone_size: NA; v_call: TRBV7-6; cdr3_length: 15; d_call: TRBD1; j_call: TRBJ1-1; cdr3_aa: CASSLQQGADTEAFF; cdr3_nt: TGTGCCAGCAGCTTACAACAGGGGGCGGACACTGAAGCTTTCTTT
clone_size: NA; v_call: TRBV27; cdr3_length: 14; d_call: NA; j_call: TRBJ2-1; cdr3_aa: CASSYSRTYNEQFF; cdr3_nt: TGTGCCAGCAGCTACAGTAGAACCTACAATGAGCAGTTCTTC
clone_size: NA; v_call: TRBV30; cdr3_length: 13; d_call: NA; j_call: TRBJ2-2; cdr3_aa: CAWSVVYNGELFF; cdr3_nt: TGTGCCTGGAGTGTTGTTTATAACGGGGAGCTGTTTTTT
clone_size: NA; v_call: TRBV28; cdr3_length: 14; d_call: NA; j_call: TRBJ2-7; cdr3_aa: CASRSRGQPYEQYF; cdr3_nt: TGTGCCAGCAGGTCTCGAGGACAGCCCTACGAGCAGTACTTC
clone_size: NA; v_call: TRBV27; cdr3_length: 17; d_call: TRBD1; j_call: TRBJ1-6; cdr3_aa: CASSSITGAAYNSPLHF; cdr3_nt: TGTGCCAGCAGCTCAATTACAGGGGCGGCTTATAATTCACCCCTCCACTTT
clone_size: NA; v_call: TRBV5-1; cdr3_length: 17; d_call: TRBD2; j_call: TRBJ2-1; cdr3_aa: CASSPLISGGALDEQFF; cdr3_nt: TGCGCCAGCAGCCCTCTGATTAGCGGGGGGGCTCTCGATGAGCAGTTCTTC
clone_size: NA; v_call: TRBV2; cdr3_length: 14; d_call: NA; j_call: TRBJ2-1; cdr3_aa: CASRGTSTYNEQFF; cdr3_nt: TGTGCCAGCAGAGGAACTAGTACCTACAATGAGCAGTTCTTC
clone_size: few; v_call: TRBV5-6; cdr3_length: 13; d_call: TRBD1; j_call: TRBJ2-5; cdr3_aa: CASSLTGEETQYF; cdr3_nt: TGTGCCAGCAGCTTGACAGGGGAAGAGACCCAGTACTTC
clone_size: NA; v_call: TRBV19; cdr3_length: 14; d_call: NA; j_call: TRBJ1-5; cdr3_aa: CASSTGEGGQPQHF; cdr3_nt: TGTGCCAGTAGTACCGGGGAGGGGGGTCAGCCCCAGCATTTT
clone_size: NA; v_call: TRBV29-1; cdr3_length: 11; d_call: NA; j_call: TRBJ1-2; cdr3_aa: CSVVGGYGYTF; cdr3_nt: TGCAGTGTGGTTGGAGGGTATGGCTACACCTTC
clone_size: few; v_call: TRBV11-2; cdr3_length: 14; d_call: NA; j_call: TRBJ2-1; cdr3_aa: CASMPAAAYNEQFF; cdr3_nt: TGTGCCTCCATGCCAGCGGCGGCCTACAATGAGCAGTTCTTC
clone_size: NA; v_call: TRBV4-1; cdr3_length: 14; d_call: TRBD1; j_call: TRBJ2-7; cdr3_aa: CASSHSTGAYEQYF; cdr3_nt: TGCGCCAGCAGCCACTCGACAGGGGCCTACGAGCAGTACTTC
clone_size: NA; v_call: TRBV4-1; cdr3_length: 16; d_call: NA; j_call: TRBJ1-2; cdr3_aa: CASSPLTGSVGYGYTF; cdr3_nt: TGCGCCAGCAGCCCCCTAACAGGGTCCGTGGGCTATGGCTACACCTTC
clone_size: once; v_call: TRBV5-6; cdr3_length: 16; d_call: NA; j_call: TRBJ1-2; cdr3_aa: CASSSVSSGSGYGYTF; cdr3_nt: TGTGCCAGCAGCTCGGTTTCGTCGGGGTCTGGCTATGGCTACACCTTC